This TCR beta chain was captured by sequencing in a study of OX40 agonist ivuxolimab in advanced cancers. Study context: Ivuxolimab is an agonistic anti-OX40 (CD134) antibody, and patients were treated with it.

Libraries were prepared by immunoSEQ multiplex PCR; TCRdb keeps only in-frame clonotypes and omits some of them. The table shows around 18,000 clones, with about 87% occurring only once. General study points: Normalized expansion of T-cell clones was also low for some nonresponders. At 0.1 to 3.0 mg/kg and by week 6, CD4+ and CD8+ T cells in the blood had expanded clonally.

The CDR3 loop spans 12 amino acids. Germline CDR1 and CDR2: GTSNPN and SVGIG (reference sequence). For this clone: What it binds is not known. One junction end disagrees with the germline gene, perhaps due to a read error.

The source was CD4+ or CD8+ T cells sorted from blood, collected in a trial of the OX40 agonist ivuxolimab. The rearrangement uses TRBV30 and TRBJ2-7; no clear D. The TCR was taken from an adult with an advanced solid tumor such as melanoma, head and neck, liver or kidney cancer. The CDR3 nucleotides are TGTGCCTGGGGTGTACGGGCCTACGAGCAGTACTTC. Translation gives CAWGVRAYEQYF. The entire variable domain, with the rest obtained from reference TRBV30 and TRBJ2-7, is as follows: SQTIHQWPATLVQPVGSPLSLECTVEGTSNPNLYWYRQAAGRGLQLLFYSVGIGQISSEVPQNLSASRPQDRQFILSSKKLLLSDSGFYLCAWGVRAYEQYFGPGTRLTVT.